What follows are 8 T cell receptor beta chains derived from one specimen sequenced in a study of cytomegalovirus exposure and HLA in healthy donors. The PCR contained 60 Vbeta and 13 Jbeta primers. This table comes from immunoSEQ multiplex PCR, and its TCRdb copy is limited to in-frame clones, with some not included. The table lists some 150,000 clones, more than 80% of them singletons. The sample comprised PBMCs. The source is a woman in her twenties or thirties in good health and CMV-seropositive.

This chain links TRBV27 with TRBJ1-6; no clear D. Germline V gene data show CDR1 as MNHEY and CDR2 as SMNVEV (reference sequence). The CDR3 consists of 14 residues. The ends were cut back, 2 bases at V and 6 bases at J, with 8 bases in the middle. CDR3 sequence reads: CASSLELINSPLHF. The CDR3 nucleotides read TGTGCCAGCAGTTTAGAACTAATTAATTCACCCCTCCACTTT.

The gene calls are TRBV9 and TRBJ2-2; D is ambiguous. V was clipped by 0 bases and J by 0 bases, with 3 bases between them. The CDR3 is made up of 14 amino acids. Germline V CDR1 and CDR2: SGDLS, YYNGEE. The CDR3 sequence: CASSVASNTGELFF. The CDR3 DNA sequence: TGTGCCAGCAGCGTAGCATCGAACACCGGGGAGCTGTTTTTT.

The chain uses TRBV29-1 and TRBJ2-5; 15 positions match TRBD2. V shed 4 bases and J 5 bases; nucleotides not matched to a gene: 5. The germline CDR1 and CDR2 sequences are SQVTM and ANQGSEA. This CDR3 is built from 15 residues. The CDR3 DNA is TGCAGCGTTGTAGGGACTAGCGGGGGGTATGAGACCCAGTACTTC. Protein product: CSVVGTSGGYETQYF.

V usage is TRBV10-3 and J usage is TRBJ2-1, with 7 bases matching TRBD1. CDR1 is ENHRY, CDR2 SYGVKD, per germline. The V and J ends lost 2 bases and 0 bases, in that order; junction bases with no gene match: 7. This CDR3 is built from 17 residues. The CDR3 DNA reads as TGTGCCATCAGTGAGCCAACGACAGGGAGCTCCTACAATGAGCAGTTCTTC. It translates to CAISEPTTGSSYNEQFF.

The CDR3 here is CASSLAFRVQETQYF. In nucleotides, the CDR3 is TGTGCCAGCAGCTTAGCTTTCAGGGTTCAAGAGACCCAGTACTTC. The chain employs TRBV7-7 and TRBJ2-5; maybe TRBD1 (5 bases). Germline CDR1 and CDR2: SSHAT and FNYEAQ (reference sequence). The CDR3 extends over 15 amino acids. V lost 0 bases and J lost 2, with 10 bases in between.

The chain uses TRBV30 and TRBJ1-2, with 8 nucleotides matching TRBD1. Trimming took 7 bases from V and 4 from J; bases not matched to a gene: 5. This CDR3 is 12 amino acids long. Germline loops: CDR1 GTSNPN, CDR2 SVGIG (reference sequence). The CDR3 DNA is TGTGCCTCAACCACAGGGGGCTATGGCTACACCTTC. This gives the protein CASTTGGYGYTF.

This clone was counted once. This chain joins TRBV30 and TRBJ2-7; D is possibly TRBD2 (6 bases). Per the germline V gene, CDR1 is GTSNPN and CDR2 is SVGIG (reference sequence). Trimming shortened V by 3 bases and J by 6 bases, and 9 bases separated the two germline ends. CDR3 length: 11 residues. This chain's CDR3 is CAWSLGGEQYF. The CDR3 DNA sequence: TGTGCCTGGAGCCTGGGGGGCGAGCAGTACTTC.

V gene TRBV7-2 combines with J gene TRBJ1-1; a weak D match, TRBD1 (6 bases). The CDR3 is 14 residues long. The V end was cut by 2 bases, the J end by 4 bases, with 11 bases between. From germline, CDR1 is SGHTA and CDR2 FQGNSA. Written as DNA, the CDR3 is TGTGCCAGCAGCTTATTATCAGGGGTCACTGAAGCTTTCTTT. Its protein product is CASSLLSGVTEAFF.